This passage covers 16 T cell receptor beta chains from one sample sequenced in a study of T cells in Graves' hyperthyroidism and ophthalmopathy (dated by TCRdb to between 2018 and 2021). The library relied on multiplex PCR. Sequenced on an Illumina HiSeq 2000. The TCR beta CDR3 regions were amplified from RNA transcripts. A first-round RT-PCR of the TCR CDR3 used the HTBI primer set with the Qiagen OneStep RT-PCR kit. TCRdb reprocessing: public reads trimmed at Q25 with fastp, clones called with MiXCR, in-frame beta chains kept. Rows are unified per CDR3 protein, each entry keeping the most common DNA and genes. In all, the sample holds roughly 240,000 distinct CDR3 sequences, and around 24% of those were seen once. In total, the top ten clones hold around 32% of the sample. The sequenced sample was blood. The receptors were gathered from a woman aged 40-49 years with Graves' ophthalmopathy.

Ten or more counts support this clonotype. This chain uses TRBV28 with TRBJ2-3; 12 nucleotides agree with TRBD2. This CDR3 has 15 residues. Per germline, CDR1 MDHEN and CDR2 SYDVKM. Trimming took 3 bases from V and 5 from J; bases not matched to a gene: 3. The CDR3 bases are TGTGCCAGCAGTTTGCTACTAGCGGGAGGAGATACGCAGTATTTT. Residues: CASSLLLAGGDTQYF.

This clonotype has at least ten counts. The rearrangement uses TRBV12-3 or TRBV12-4 and TRBJ1-5; D unresolved. The CDR3 consists of 12 residues. Trimming shortened V by 6 bases and J by 8 bases, and 11 bases separated the two germline ends. The CDR3 loop reads CASSADPEPQHF. For the CDR3, the DNA is TGTGCCAGCAGCGCTGACCCGGAGCCCCAGCATTTT.

This clonotype was recorded at least ten times. The chain recombines TRBV11-2 with TRBJ2-2; no firm D call. V was trimmed by 5 bases and J by 2 bases, leaving 6 bases between them. Germline V gene lookup returns CDR1 SGHAT and CDR2 FQNNGV. The CDR3 has 13 residues. In nucleotides, the CDR3 is TGTGCCAGCAGCCCGGACAACACCGGGGAGCTGTTTTTT. Translated, it gives CASSPDNTGELFF.

This clonotype showed up many times. The genes are TRBV20-1 and TRBJ2-7, with a possible D match to TRBD2 (5 bases). CDR3 length: 12 amino acids. Germline values: CDR1 DFQATT, CDR2 SNEGSKA (reference sequence). V gave up 6 bases and J gave up 3 bases, with 12 bases separating them. The CDR3 DNA follows: TGCAGTGCGGATCGGGGAATCTACGAGCAGTACTTC. Encoded protein: CSADRGIYEQYF.

The table lists this clonotype with many counts. This chain connects TRBV4-2 to TRBJ1-2; possible D gene TRBD1, 6 bases. The length of the CDR3 is 16 residues. Germline V gene sequence: CDR1 LGHNA, CDR2 YNFKEQ. V was trimmed by 3 bases and J by 6 bases, leaving 20 bases between them. The CDR3 loop is CASSHSPLSAGDGYTF. DNA for the CDR3: TGTGCCAGCAGCCATTCACCCCTGAGTGCAGGGGATGGCTACACCTTC.

This clonotype was found many times. The genes are TRBV18 and TRBJ2-1, with 8 bases that match TRBD2. Germline values: CDR1 KGHSH, CDR2 LQKENI. Trimming cost V 3 bases and J 0 bases; bases outside gene matches: 4. This CDR3 is 16 amino acids long. CDR3 bases: TGTGCCAGCTCACCCGCCGGGGGGGTCTCCTACAATGAGCAGTTCTTC. Amino acids: CASSPAGGVSYNEQFF. Based on the CDR3 plus reference TRBV18 and TRBJ2-1, the full variable domain is NAGVMQNPRHLVRRRGQEARLRCSPMKGHSHVYWYRQLPEEGLKFMVYLQKENIIDESGMPKERFSAEFPKEGPSILRIQQVVRGDSAAYFCASSPAGGVSYNEQFFGPGTRLTVL.

The gene calls are TRBV5-4 and TRBJ2-5; D remains ambiguous. The germline gives CDR1 SGHNT, CDR2 YYREEE (reference sequence). The V end was cut by 4 bases, the J end by 1 base, with 14 bases between. There are 15 residues in the CDR3. In nucleotides, the CDR3 is TGTGCCAGCAGCACCACCCGACAAGTCCAAGAGACCCAGTACTTC. Protein sequence: CASSTTRQVQETQYF.

This clonotype has more than one count but fewer than ten. The chain carries TRBV6-1 and TRBJ2-2; D gene uncertain. Germline CDR1 and CDR2: MNHNS and SASEGT. Trimming removed 4 bases from V and 6 bases from J, with 9 bases in between. This CDR3 is built from 13 residues. The CDR3 protein is CASSAGDSGELFF. The DNA of the CDR3 is TGTGCCAGCAGTGCAGGAGATTCCGGGGAGCTGTTTTTT.

Ten or more counts support this clonotype. The chain carries TRBV7-2 and TRBJ2-5; the D gene is possibly TRBD2 (6 bases). CDR3 length equals 16 residues. Germline CDR1 and CDR2: SGHTA and FQGNSA. Trimming took 1 base from V and 6 from J, leaving 18 bases between them. The CDR3 loop reads CASSLGWDWTRKTQYF. The CDR3 DNA reads TGTGCCAGCAGCTTAGGGTGGGACTGGACTCGGAAGACCCAGTACTTC.

The rearrangement links TRBV6-5 to TRBJ1-1; D is unresolved. The ends were cut back, 0 bases at V and 5 bases at J, with 7 bases in the middle. The germline V gene encodes CDR1 MNHEY and CDR2 SVGAGI. This CDR3 is built from 13 residues. The CDR3 loop reads CASSYSGYTEAFF. The CDR3 DNA is TGTGCCAGCAGTTACTCGGGGTATACTGAAGCTTTCTTT.

The rearrangement uses TRBV24-1 and TRBJ2-2; 8 bases line up with TRBD1. V was pared by 0 bases and J by 2 bases, with 1 base of the junction left unmatched. Germline loops: CDR1 KGHDR, CDR2 SFDVKD. This CDR3 has 16 amino acids. The CDR3 coding sequence is TGTGCCACCAGTGATTTGGGACAGGGAAACACCGGGGAGCTGTTTTTT. Translation gives CATSDLGQGNTGELFF.

This clonotype has a count of ten or more. V is TRBV28 and J is TRBJ1-2, with a possible D match to TRBD1 (6 bases). The CDR3 is made up of 14 amino acids. V lost 3 bases, J lost 6 bases, and 14 bases lay in between. CDR1 is MDHEN, CDR2 SYDVKM, per germline. The CDR3 sequence is CASSLSWAGDGYTF. The CDR3 DNA follows: TGTGCCAGCAGTTTGTCCTGGGCAGGGGATGGCTACACCTTC.

The CDR3 DNA reads TGTGCCAGCAGTGAACGGGGGGCCAAAAACATTCAGTACTTC. Protein: CASSERGAKNIQYF. V is TRBV6-1 and J is TRBJ2-4; tentatively, D is TRBD2 (6 bases). V was shortened by 2 bases and J by 1 base, with 6 bases between the two germline ends. The CDR3 runs to 14 residues. Germline CDR1 reads MNHNS; CDR2 reads SASEGT.

The table lists this clonotype with many counts. The chain's CDR3 is CASSDDEQYF. In nucleotides, the CDR3 is TGTGCCAGCAGTGACGACGAGCAGTACTTC. The genes are TRBV6-1 and TRBJ2-7, with no clear D. The CDR3 is 10 residues long. Trimming removed 3 bases at V and 5 bases at J, with 2 bases between. Germline assignment: CDR1 MNHNS and CDR2 SASEGT.

There are many counts of this clonotype. This chain connects TRBV28 to TRBJ2-7; D is ambiguous. The CDR3 is 13 amino acids. V dropped 4 bases and J dropped 2 bases, with 9 bases sitting between them. Germline V gene data show CDR1 as MDHEN and CDR2 as SYDVKM. CDR3 protein: CASSSKPPYEQYF. In DNA form, the CDR3 reads TGTGCCAGCAGTTCCAAACCGCCCTACGAGCAGTACTTC. Full variable domain (missing parts from reference TRBV28 and TRBJ2-7): DVKVTQSSRYLVKRTGEKVFLECVQDMDHENMFWYRQDPGLGLRLIYFSYDVKMKEKGDIPEGYSVSREKKERFSLILESASTNQTSMYLCASSSKPPYEQYFGPGTRLTVT.

Concerning this clonotype: One base away lies a much larger clone, so this may be a sequencing read error. The J gene is TRBJ2-7, the V gene TRBV11-2; D uncertain. The CDR3 is made up of 11 amino acids. Germline CDR1 SGHAT, CDR2 FQNNGV. The CDR3 sequence is CASSLFGEHYF. Written as DNA, the CDR3 is TGTGCCAGCAGCTTATTCGGCGAGCATTACTTC.